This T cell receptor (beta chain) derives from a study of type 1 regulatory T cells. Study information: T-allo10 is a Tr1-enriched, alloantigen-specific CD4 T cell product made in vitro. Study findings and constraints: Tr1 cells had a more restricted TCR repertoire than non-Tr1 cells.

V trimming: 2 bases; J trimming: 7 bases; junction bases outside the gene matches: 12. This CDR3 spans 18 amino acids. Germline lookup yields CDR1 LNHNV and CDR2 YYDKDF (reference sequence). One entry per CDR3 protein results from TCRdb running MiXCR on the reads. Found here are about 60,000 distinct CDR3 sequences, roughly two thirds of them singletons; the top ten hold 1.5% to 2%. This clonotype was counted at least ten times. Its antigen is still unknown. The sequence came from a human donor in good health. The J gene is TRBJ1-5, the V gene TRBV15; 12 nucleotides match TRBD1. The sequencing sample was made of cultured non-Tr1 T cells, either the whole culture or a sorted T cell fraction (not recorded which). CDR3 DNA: TGTGCCACCAGCAGAAAACCGGGACAGGGGGCTGAGTGGCAGCCCCAGCATTTT. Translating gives CATSRKPGQGAEWQPQHF. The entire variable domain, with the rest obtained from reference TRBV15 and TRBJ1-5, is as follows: DAMVIQNPRYQVTQFGKPVTLSCSQTLNHNVMYWYQQKSSQAPKLLFHYYDKDFNNEADTPDNFQSRRPNTSFCFLDIRSPGLGDTAMYLCATSRKPGQGAEWQPQHFGDGTRLSIL.